This TCR beta chain emerged from a study of Ad26.COV2.S vaccination and SARS-CoV-2 variants. Study summary: Donor had been placed in the Ad26.COV2.S arm of the COV1001 trial. Recipients of Ad26.COV2.S got it intramuscularly, once or twice 56 days apart.

Treatment indicated: over 15 received Ad26.COV2.S at low or high dose, single or two shots; roughly 5 received placebo; per-sample allocation not given. The study sampled participants on day 63 after the first vaccine or placebo injection. The individual, an adult aged 18-55 years, was a donor in Boston. As for this clone: As yet, its antigen is unknown.

Trimming removed 3 bases from V and 3 bases from J; junction bases left unmatched: 10. The V gene's germline CDR1 is LNHNV and CDR2 YYDKDF (reference sequence). The CDR3 runs 17 residues. The study, taken as a whole, reports: The analyses of TCR breadth and depth may have understated the size of total T cell responses.

Data came from immunoSEQ multiplex PCR; TCRdb stores just in-frame clones and leaves some out. The table records about 400,000 clones, approximately 86% of them present only once. This chain joins TRBV15 and TRBJ2-7; TRBD2 matches 11 bases. The sequenced sample was peripheral blood, obtained in a trial of Ad26.COV2.S vaccine versus placebo. This TCR was recovered from a person between 18 and 60 years old who received the Ad26.COV2.S COVID-19 vaccine or a placebo. CDR3 sequence: CATSRGGLAGGNYEQYF. The CDR3, as DNA: TGTGCCACCAGCAGGGGTGGATTAGCGGGGGGGAACTACGAGCAGTACTTC. The complete variable domain, with remaining parts taken from reference TRBV15 and TRBJ2-7, reads DAMVIQNPRYQVTQFGKPVTLSCSQTLNHNVMYWYQQKSSQAPKLLFHYYDKDFNNEADTPDNFQSRRPNTSFCFLDIRSPGLGDTAMYLCATSRGGLAGGNYEQYFGPGTRLTVT.